What follows is one T cell receptor beta chain and its context. Its antigen is undetermined. This sample's time point: newly diagnosed GD, antithyroid drugs for less than 3 months. From RNA extracted from PBMCs, the TCR library was made. CDR3 regions were amplified by Arm-PCR using iRepertoire HTBI primers to build TCR beta libraries. TCRdb passed the multiplex PCR reads through MiXCR, listing each CDR3 protein once. The sample includes under 400,000 distinct CDR3 sequences, roughly 17% of them seen just once. The data belong to a study of regulatory T cells in long-lasting Graves disease. Study-level findings and limits: Patients with persistent disease shared some 2,500 public clonotypes, outpacing the approximately 870 shared by new patients.

The germline CDR1 and CDR2 sequences are KGHSH and LQKENI. J gave up 8 bases and V 3 bases, and 8 bases lay outside the gene matches. The CDR3 totals 14 residues. This same sample was also part of a study on T cells in Graves' hyperthyroidism and ophthalmopathy. That source notes: Exclusion followed for patients with uncontrolled infection, other autoimmune disease, pregnancy or lactation.

The chain uses TRBV18 and TRBJ1-2; 8 nucleotides align to TRBD1. This clonotype was sampled from a man aged 35 to 55 with Graves disease. The material was peripheral blood mononuclear cells (PBMCs), obtained at new diagnosis, from a patient treated with antithyroid drugs. The CDR3 DNA follows: TGTGCCAGCTCACCCACGACAGGGGAGAGGGGCTACACCTTC. Translation gives CASSPTTGERGYTF.